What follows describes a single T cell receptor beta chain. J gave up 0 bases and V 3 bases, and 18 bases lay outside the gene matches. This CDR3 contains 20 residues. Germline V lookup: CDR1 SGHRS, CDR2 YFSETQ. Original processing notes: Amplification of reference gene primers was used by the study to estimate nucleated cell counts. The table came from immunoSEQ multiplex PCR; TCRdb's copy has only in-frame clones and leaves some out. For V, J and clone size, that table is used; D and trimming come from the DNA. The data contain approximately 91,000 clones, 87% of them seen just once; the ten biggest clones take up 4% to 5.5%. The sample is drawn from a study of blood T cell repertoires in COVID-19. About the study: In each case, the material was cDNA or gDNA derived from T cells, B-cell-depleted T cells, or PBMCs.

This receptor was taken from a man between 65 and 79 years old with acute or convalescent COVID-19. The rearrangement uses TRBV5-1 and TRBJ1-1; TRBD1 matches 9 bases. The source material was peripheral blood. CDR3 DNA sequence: TGCGCCAGCAGCTCGGGACAGGGTCAAGATTTGTTAGACATGAACACTGAAGCTTTCTTT. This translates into CASSSGQGQDLLDMNTEAFF.